This note documents a single TCR beta chain sequence. The clone's antigen remains unknown. No per-base quality is available; no much larger clone lies one base away. TCRbeta CDR3 regions were amplified from genomic DNA by means of the immunoSEQ Assay, a bias-controlled multiplex PCR. As for the original processing: Within the assay, amplification of reference gene primers was used to estimate how many nucleated cells each sample contained. To quantify the absolute abundance of each unique TCRbeta CDR3 rearrangement, sequence reads were collapsed and filtered. For each sample, productive Simpson clonality was calculated as the square root of Simpson's diversity index over productive rearrangements. The immuneACCESS repertoire file appears here via TCRdb, limited to in-frame rearrangements. These files lack a portion of the clones; in checked studies, under half of the deficit traces to unresolved V genes, and the cause of the others is not known. Clonal size and the V and J genes are those of that table, whereas D and trimming came from the DNA. The sample data list around 390,000 clones, and about 83% of these were observed just once. Together, the top ten hold around 9.3% of the sample.

A distance of 13 bases separates the germline ends of V and J, which lose 4 bases and 3 bases respectively. Reading from cysteine to phenylalanine, the CDR3 counts 14 amino acids. Only the CDR3 DNA is retained, 42 bases long and in frame from the first base. CDR1 and CDR2 are drawn from the germline V gene: KGHSH, LQKENI. Participants in the prospective study were enrolled through a virtual design, were aged roughly 18 to 100 years, and lived in fewer than 30 United States geographic areas. In the prospective study, cohorts were assigned on the basis of participant-reported clinical history obtained from a screening survey and a study questionnaire. Recovered participants in ImmuneRACE Cohort 3 were defined as having two consecutive negative NP/OP PCR tests, clearance from a healthcare professional, or resolution of symptoms. In the prospective study, whole blood, serum and a nasopharyngeal or oropharyngeal swab were collected from each participant by mobile phlebotomists. Prospective study participants could optionally give additional blood draws and questionnaires over an approximately 2-month period. Blood samples from the prospective study were shipped frozen or at room temperature prior to DNA extraction.

These data come from a study of blood T cell repertoires in COVID-19 (dated by TCRdb to about 2020). About the investigation overall: Collaborator samples came from the United States, Italy and Spain and covered acute and convalescent phases of COVID-19. The samples were drawn from two sources: the first 160 participants of the ongoing ImmuneRACE study, and fewer than 1,500 subjects contributed by 6 global collaborators. Sample metadata almost always included a de-identified subject ID, COVID-19 status, age in years and sex. The material from the prospective study consisted of cDNA or gDNA derived from T cells, B-cell-depleted T cells, or PBMCs. Subjects who had been exposed to COVID-19, were actively infected with it, or had recovered from it provided the deeply sampled blood TCRbeta repertoires that made up the dataset. A freely available public database, intended as a resource for researchers studying the immune response to SARS-CoV-2, is where the repertoires were released. Where available, HLA class I and class II types were taken from metadata supplied by the sample provider and were not determined by assay-based typing.

Summary of the overall study and its limitations: The quantity of clinical and demographic metadata differed by source and by participant and was supplied without curation.

The receptor's source is a woman aged 50 to 65 who had recovered from COVID-19. Material for sequencing was PBMCs or T cells enriched from blood (not recorded which). The rearranged segments are TRBV18 and TRBJ2-7; tentative D gene TRBD2, with 6 bases matching. The sequenced DNA is TGTGCCAGCTCACTCCGGGACTCGTTCTACGAGCAGTACTTC. It translates to CASSLRDSFYEQYF.